These T cell receptor beta chains were read from a single sample in a study of OX40 agonist ivuxolimab in advanced cancers. Produced via immunoSEQ multiplex PCR; TCRdb's table is partial and in-frame only. The sample lists 20,000 to 30,000 clones, approximately 91% occurring once. This specimen was CD4+ or CD8+ T cells sorted from blood, taken in a trial of the OX40 agonist ivuxolimab. The receptors come from an adult with an advanced solid tumor such as melanoma, head and neck, liver or kidney cancer. Each CDR3 is given with its conserved first and last residue. The order of the fields is clone size, D gene, J gene, V gene, CDR3 DNA, CDR3 protein. D genes are given only for firm matches. Clone size is stated in some rows and not others, as once, few, many or a class when expanded.

. TRBD1 TRBJ2-5 TRBV29-1 TGCAGCGTTAAAGGACAGGGTGGCGAGACCCAGTACTTC CSVKGQGGETQYF
. . TRBJ1-1 TRBV28 TGTGCCAGCAGTTTAATAGTAACTGGAGCTTTCTTT CASSLIVTGAFF
. . TRBJ1-1 TRBV4-3 TGCGCCAGCAGAGGGAGCTCGAACACTGAAGCTTTCTTT CASRGSSNTEAFF
. . TRBJ2-2 TRBV6-5 TGTGCCAGCAGTCGCGCCTCCGGTTGGGCCGGGGAGCTGTTTTTT CASSRASGWAGELFF
. . TRBJ1-2 TRBV7-9 TGTGCCAGCAGCTTAGCGTCGCCCCTCGGTGACAGGGGCTACACCTTC CASSLASPLGDRGYTF
. TRBD2 TRBJ2-5 TRBV5-4 TGTGCCAGCAGCTTGAGGTTGGCGGGGGGTTTTGAGACCCAGTACTTC CASSLRLAGGFETQYF
. . TRBJ2-3 TRBV5-1 TGCGCCAGCAGCTTACCTCCCCAGGATACGCAGTATTTT CASSLPPQDTQYF
. . TRBJ1-5 TRBV4-2 TGTGCCAGCAGCCAAGATACAGGGCCCCTTAGCAATCAGCCCCAGCATTTT CASSQDTGPLSNQPQHF
. . TRBJ2-1 TRBV11-2 TGTGCCAGCAGCTTAGCCGCGGGGGCCACCTACAATGAGCAGTTCTTC CASSLAAGATYNEQFF
few . TRBJ1-5 TRBV16 TGTGCCAGCAGCCATGCTGGGACACCAAATCAGCCCCAGCATTTT CASSHAGTPNQPQHF
. . TRBJ2-5 TRBV19 TGTGCCAGTAGTCCCCCGGGGGATCAAGAGACCCAGTACTTC CASSPPGDQETQYF
. TRBD2 TRBJ2-3 TRBV11-3 TGTGCCAGCAGCCCCGGGACTAGCGGGGTTAGCACAGATACGCAGTATTTT CASSPGTSGVSTDTQYF
. . TRBJ2-7 TRBV4-3 TGCGCCAGCAGCCAAGAATGGACAGAACCCTACGAGCAGTACTTC CASSQEWTEPYEQYF
. TRBD1 TRBJ1-5 TRBV19 TGTGCCAGTAGGCGGACAGGGGGGGGCGCGCGAAATCAGCCCCAGCATTTT CASRRTGGGARNQPQHF
once . TRBJ2-1 TRBV4-3 TGCGCCAGCAGCCAGGGGGTTCTGAGGGGTTCCTACAATGAGCAGTTCTTC CASSQGVLRGSYNEQFF
. . TRBJ2-5 TRBV5-6 TGTGCCAGCAGCTTGGCACCCCAAGAGACCCAGTACTTC CASSLAPQETQYF
. TRBD2 TRBJ2-1 TRBV11-1 TGTGCCAGCAGCTTAGCGGGAGGGGACTACAATGAGCAGTTCTTC CASSLAGGDYNEQFF
. TRBD1 TRBJ2-7 TRBV18 TGTGCCAGCTCAAGGGGGACAGGCGGAGTGGGTGGCGAGCAGTACTTC CASSRGTGGVGGEQYF
. . TRBJ2-1 TRBV27 TGTGCCAGCGCCCTGGGGGTAAATGAGCAGTTCTTC CASALGVNEQFF
. . TRBJ1-2 TRBV10-3 TGTGCCATCAGTGAGGCGGGGGGGGATGGCTACACCTTC CAISEAGGDGYTF
. . TRBJ1-1 TRBV19 TGTGCCAGTGTCCCCGTGACGAACACTGAAGCTTTCTTT CASVPVTNTEAFF
. . TRBJ2-3 TRBV2 TGTGCCAGCCGAGAGGGGAGGAGCACAGATACGCAGTATTTT CASREGRSTDTQYF
once TRBD1 TRBJ1-2 TRBV10-3 TGTGCCATCAGTGAACAGGGGGCGGAAGGCTACACCTTC CAISEQGAEGYTF
once . TRBJ1-3 TRBV5-6 TGTGCCAGCAGCTTACCAGGGTATAGGGGGTCCGACGGAAACACCATATATTTT CASSLPGYRGSDGNTIYF
. TRBD1 TRBJ2-2 TRBV13 TGTGCCAGCAGCTACAACAGGGGTGGGACCGGGGAGCTGTTTTTT CASSYNRGGTGELFF
once . TRBJ2-5 TRBV6-1 TGTGCCAGCAGTGATTTCAAGACCCAGTACTTC CASSDFKTQYF
. TRBD1 TRBJ1-1 TRBV7-9 TGTGCCAGCAGCCCGGGACAGGGGGGGACTGAAGCTTTCTTT CASSPGQGGTEAFF
. . TRBJ1-2 TRBV5-6 TGTGCCAGCAGCTTGGCCCGGGATTATGGCTACACCTTC CASSLARDYGYTF
. TRBD1 TRBJ2-3 TRBV9 TGTGCCAGCAGCTCCCGGACAGGGGAAGGCGATACGCAGTATTTT CASSSRTGEGDTQYF
. TRBD1 TRBJ2-5 TRBV5-1 TGCGCCAGTAAGGTCACGGGACAGGGGCAAGAGACCCAGTACTTC CASKVTGQGQETQYF
. TRBD1 TRBJ1-5 TRBV6-1 TGTGCCAGCACCCAAGACAGGGCTCAGCCCCAGCATTTT CASTQDRAQPQHF
. . TRBJ2-1 TRBV30 TGTGCCTGGAGAATCGGTAGCTGGACGCAGTTCTTC CAWRIGSWTQFF
. . TRBJ1-5 TRBV7-8 TGTGCCAGCAGCTTAGTAGTGGATCAGCCCCAGCATTTT CASSLVVDQPQHF
. . TRBJ2-6 TRBV9 TGTGCCAGCAGCCCAGTGGAGGGTAGCTCTGGGGCCAACGTCCTGACTTTC CASSPVEGSSGANVLTF
once . TRBJ1-2 TRBV30 TGTGCCTGGTTGGGGACGTCGGGATCCTCCTTCTATGGCTACACCTTC CAWLGTSGSSFYGYTF
. TRBD2 TRBJ2-3 TRBV27 TGTGCCAGCACGCCGGGACTAGCGGTAGATACGCAGTATTTT CASTPGLAVDTQYF
few TRBD1 TRBJ1-2 TRBV5-1 TGCGCCAGCAGTGAGGGACAGTGGAACTATGGCTACACCTTC CASSEGQWNYGYTF
. . TRBJ2-7 TRBV19 TGTGCCAGTAGTATCTCCATATTTGGGGAGCAGTACTTC CASSISIFGEQYF
. TRBD1 TRBJ2-5 TRBV11-1 TGTGCCAGCAGCTTATTTTGGACAGGGGCCAGCCAAGAGACCCAGTACTTC CASSLFWTGASQETQYF
. . TRBJ1-3 TRBV6-1 TGTGCCAGCAGTGAGGTAGAAACTGGAAACACCATATATTTT CASSEVETGNTIYF
. TRBD2 TRBJ2-7 TRBV28 TGTGCCAGCAGTTTCAGCGGGGGGGCCGGATACGAGCAGTACTTC CASSFSGGAGYEQYF
. . TRBJ2-7 TRBV20-1 TGCAGTGCTGCCGGGGAAAACGAGCAGTACTTC CSAAGENEQYF
. . TRBJ1-2 TRBV9 TGTGCCAGCAGCGTAGGGGTTGGGGGCTCCTATGGCTACACCTTC CASSVGVGGSYGYTF
once . TRBJ2-7 TRBV19 TGTGCCAGTAGTATAGATAGTAGGGCGTCCGAGCAGTACTTC CASSIDSRASEQYF
. TRBD2 TRBJ2-7 TRBV9 TGTGCCAGCGGTAGCGGGAGGGCCGTCTCCTACGAGCAGTACTTC CASGSGRAVSYEQYF
. . TRBJ1-2 TRBV7-9 TGTGCCAGCAGCCTCGGGGCTCTTGGCTACACCTTC CASSLGALGYTF